This T cell receptor (beta chain) emerged from a study of blood T cell repertoires in COVID-19. Study-wide background: Whether acute or convalescent, the COVID-19 samples came from the United States, Italy and Spain. T cells, B-cell-depleted T cells, or PBMCs supplied cDNA or gDNA.

Study processing details: Amplification from reference gene primers served as the basis for estimated nucleated cell counts. Method: immunoSEQ multiplex PCR; TCRdb's copy keeps in-frame clones and lacks some. V, J and clone size reflect that table, while D and trimming were determined from the DNA. This table holds 95,000 to 150,000 clones, approximately 86% found once. This clone was counted once. Germline loops: CDR1 WNHNN, CDR2 SYGVQD (reference sequence). V lost 0 bases and J lost 4, with 17 bases in between. The CDR3 contains 17 residues. The gene calls are TRBV10-1 and TRBJ2-3; possible D gene TRBD2, 6 bases. The sample consisted of peripheral blood. The receptor was derived from a woman between 50 and 59 years old with active or convalescent COVID-19. The CDR3 DNA reads TGCGCCAGCAGTGAGTCCGGCCGGGGTCCGGGGGCAGATACGCAGTATTTT. Amino acids: CASSESGRGPGADTQYF.